These T cell receptor beta chains were read from a single sample in a study of blood T cells in healthy people across ages. Each CDR3 protein is one row after TCRdb ran MiXCR on the 5' RACE reads. The table lists nearly 800,000 distinct CDR3 sequences, 20% to 25% of them singletons, with 3.7% in the top ten. The same sample was also used in a study of T cells of mothers and their children.

The sequenced sample consisted of blood. The source of these receptors is a boy aged 10-17 years in good health. CDR3s include the opening cysteine and the closing phenylalanine or tryptophan. The D gene is left open where the match is weak. Only part of the rows carry a size: once, few, many, or a class if the clone is expanded.

. | TRBJ1-2 | . | TRBV29-1 | CSVDGTDDGYTF | TGCAGCGTTGATGGGACCGATGATGGCTACACCTTC
few | TRBJ1-2 | TRBD1 | TRBV7-3 | CASSSGQEYGYTF | TGTGCCAGCAGCTCGGGACAGGAGTATGGCTACACCTTC
. | TRBJ2-1 | . | TRBV6-5 | CASSYSTEYNEQFF | TGTGCCAGCAGTTACTCGACCGAGTACAATGAGCAGTTCTTC
. | TRBJ1-5 | . | TRBV20-1 | CSARTTGRSEQPQHF | TGCAGTGCTCGAACTACAGGGAGGTCAGAACAGCCCCAGCATTTT
. | TRBJ2-7 | TRBD2 | TRBV11-2 | CASSPTSGFFYEQYF | TGTGCCAGCAGCCCTACTAGCGGATTTTTCTACGAGCAGTACTTC
few | TRBJ2-5 | . | TRBV7-2 | CASARGGPQETQYF | TGTGCCAGCGCGAGGGGGGGACCCCAAGAGACCCAGTACTTC
. | TRBJ2-3 | . | TRBV6-5 | CASSYWNGSPSTDTQYF | TGTGCCAGCAGTTACTGGAACGGCAGTCCCAGCACAGATACGCAGTATTTT
. | TRBJ2-3 | TRBD2 | TRBV28 | CASSHIAGEMGQYF | TGTGCCAGCAGTCACATAGCGGGGGAGATGGGGCAGTATTTT
. | TRBJ2-1 | . | TRBV12-3/TRBV12-4 | CASSLRGSTYNEQFF | TGTGCCAGCAGTTTAAGGGGGTCCACCTACAATGAGCAGTTCTTC
. | TRBJ1-1 | . | TRBV6-1 | CASSPWTVPMNTEAFF | TGTGCCAGCAGTCCATGGACAGTTCCTATGAACACTGAGGCTTTCTTT
. | TRBJ2-3 | . | TRBV7-4 | CALRGRGYTDTQYF | TGTGCCCTTCGGGGGCGGGGGTACACAGATACGCAGTATTTT
. | TRBJ2-3 | TRBD2 | TRBV10-3 | CAIRPGLAEDTQYF | TGTGCCATCAGGCCGGGACTAGCGGAAGATACGCAGTATTTT
few | TRBJ1-4 | . | TRBV20-1 | CSAGTAGNEKLFF | TGCAGTGCCGGGACGGCCGGTAATGAAAAACTGTTTTTT
few | TRBJ2-3 | TRBD2 | TRBV30 | CAWSHGTSGGTDTQYF | TGTGCCTGGAGTCACGGGACTAGCGGGGGGACAGATACGCAGTATTTT
few | TRBJ1-5 | . | TRBV7-2 | CASSLDSLPQHF | TGTGCCAGCAGCTTAGATAGCCTGCCCCAGCATTTT
. | TRBJ2-7 | TRBD1 | TRBV7-2 | CASSSYDRGPAYEQYF | TGTGCCAGCAGCTCATATGACAGGGGGCCTGCCTACGAGCAGTACTTC
few | TRBJ1-2 | . | TRBV29-1 | CSVGQDFNYGYTF | TGCAGCGTTGGACAGGACTTCAACTATGGCTACACCTTC
few | TRBJ2-7 | . | TRBV29-1 | CSVGVGGAVSEQYF | TGCAGCGTTGGTGTTGGGGGGGCTGTCAGCGAGCAGTACTTC
few | TRBJ1-4 | . | TRBV6-2/TRBV6-3 | CASSYSADGNEKLFF | TGTGCCAGCAGCTATTCGGCGGACGGGAATGAAAAACTGTTTTTT
. | TRBJ2-1 | TRBD2 | TRBV20-1 | CSATDLGLAGVLNEQFF | TGCAGTGCTACCGATTTAGGGCTAGCGGGAGTGCTCAATGAGCAGTTCTTC
few | TRBJ2-5 | . | TRBV7-3 | CASSLTGLVQETQYF | TGTGCCAGCAGCCTAACAGGGCTGGTACAAGAGACCCAGTACTTC
. | TRBJ2-7 | . | TRBV7-2 | CASSLGQLSSYEQYF | TGTGCCAGCAGCTTAGGACAGTTAAGCTCCTACGAGCAGTACTTC
. | TRBJ2-5 | . | TRBV20-1 | CSARDHGQGLREQYF | TGCAGTGCTAGAGATCACGGCCAGGGTTTGAGGGAGCAGTACTTC
. | TRBJ2-4 | . | TRBV20-1 | CSARETLAKNIQYF | TGCAGTGCTAGAGAAACACTAGCCAAAAACATTCAGTACTTC